The rows below give T cell receptor beta chains drawn from one sample of a study of blood T cell repertoires in COVID-19. Data came from immunoSEQ multiplex PCR; TCRdb stores just in-frame clones and leaves some out. The sample consists of 120,000 to 150,000 clones, 84% of them appearing once. What was sequenced was PBMCs or T cells enriched from blood (not recorded which). The receptor set was obtained from a woman between 50 and 59 years old with acute COVID-19. CDR3s include the opening cysteine and the closing phenylalanine or tryptophan. The D gene is left open where the match is weak. The size entry is marked missing in some rows and otherwise reads once, few, many or a size class.

V gene: TRBV12-2
clone size: few
CDR3 length: 16
D gene: NA
J gene: TRBJ2-3
CDR3 protein: CASRQTIGLAADTQYF
CDR3 DNA: TGTGCAAGTCGCCAAACAATCGGGCTAGCGGCAGATACGCAGTATTTT

V gene: TRBV5-8
clone size: NA
CDR3 length: 15
D gene: NA
J gene: TRBJ2-7
CDR3 protein: CASSPVGGATYEQYF
CDR3 DNA: TGTGCCAGCAGCCCCGTTGGCGGAGCAACCTACGAGCAGTACTTC

V gene: TRBV25-1
clone size: once
CDR3 length: 16
D gene: NA
J gene: TRBJ2-7
CDR3 protein: CASSERQVRSSYEQYF
CDR3 DNA: TGTGCCAGCAGTGAAAGACAGGTCCGTAGCTCCTACGAGCAGTACTTC

V gene: TRBV5-6
clone size: NA
CDR3 length: 15
D gene: TRBD1
J gene: TRBJ2-7
CDR3 protein: CASSSTGAPWNEQYF
CDR3 DNA: TGTGCCAGCAGCTCGACAGGGGCTCCTTGGAACGAGCAGTACTTC

V gene: TRBV27
clone size: NA
CDR3 length: 13
D gene: NA
J gene: TRBJ1-2
CDR3 protein: CASSLRGGYGYTF
CDR3 DNA: TGTGCCAGCAGTTTACGGGGGGGCTATGGCTACACCTTC

V gene: TRBV20-1
clone size: NA
CDR3 length: 11
D gene: NA
J gene: TRBJ1-4
CDR3 protein: CSAEQARKLFF
CDR3 DNA: TGCAGTGCTGAGCAGGCCAGGAAACTGTTTTTT

V gene: TRBV4-3
clone size: NA
CDR3 length: 15
D gene: NA
J gene: TRBJ2-1
CDR3 protein: CASSDLRGTYNEQFF
CDR3 DNA: TGCGCCAGCAGCGATCTCAGGGGCACCTACAATGAGCAGTTCTTC

V gene: TRBV5-4
clone size: few
CDR3 length: 15
D gene: TRBD1
J gene: TRBJ1-1
CDR3 protein: CASSGKDRASTEAFF
CDR3 DNA: TGTGCCAGCAGCGGGAAGGACAGGGCGAGCACTGAAGCTTTCTTT

V gene: TRBV15
clone size: NA
CDR3 length: 17
D gene: NA
J gene: TRBJ2-1
CDR3 protein: CATSSRRGQDRRNEQFF
CDR3 DNA: TGTGCCACCAGCAGTCGCCGCGGGCAGGATCGGAGGAATGAGCAGTTCTTC

V gene: TRBV9
clone size: NA
CDR3 length: 13
D gene: NA
J gene: TRBJ1-2
CDR3 protein: CASSRDSVYGYTF
CDR3 DNA: TGTGCCAGCAGCCGCGACAGTGTCTATGGCTACACCTTC

V gene: TRBV7-9
clone size: many
CDR3 length: 14
D gene: NA
J gene: TRBJ1-3
CDR3 protein: CATRQGVSGNTIYF
CDR3 DNA: TGTGCCACCAGGCAAGGAGTTTCTGGAAACACCATATATTTT

V gene: TRBV7-2
clone size: NA
CDR3 length: 15
D gene: TRBD2
J gene: TRBJ2-2
CDR3 protein: CASRGGLAQTGELFF
CDR3 DNA: TGTGCCAGCAGGGGGGGACTAGCTCAAACCGGGGAGCTGTTTTTT

V gene: TRBV4-2
clone size: NA
CDR3 length: 15
D gene: TRBD1
J gene: TRBJ1-4
CDR3 protein: CASSSDRVLSEKLFF
CDR3 DNA: TGTGCCAGCAGTTCGGACAGGGTTCTTTCGGAAAAACTGTTTTTT

V gene: TRBV19
clone size: NA
CDR3 length: 14
D gene: NA
J gene: TRBJ1-5
CDR3 protein: CASSTRGGPRSQHF
CDR3 DNA: TGTGCCAGTAGTACCCGGGGGGGACCGAGGTCCCAGCATTTT

V gene: TRBV18
clone size: few
CDR3 length: 15
D gene: NA
J gene: TRBJ1-3
CDR3 protein: CASSPETGLGNTIYF
CDR3 DNA: TGTGCCAGCTCACCAGAGACAGGCCTTGGAAACACCATATATTTT

V gene: TRBV6-2/TRBV6-3
clone size: NA
CDR3 length: 14
D gene: TRBD1
J gene: TRBJ1-1
CDR3 protein: CASSRDRANTEAFF
CDR3 DNA: TGTGCCAGCAGCCGGGACAGGGCGAACACTGAAGCTTTCTTT

V gene: TRBV2
clone size: NA
CDR3 length: 15
D gene: NA
J gene: TRBJ1-5
CDR3 protein: CASSPLGGINQPQHF
CDR3 DNA: TGTGCCAGCAGCCCCCTGGGGGGAATCAATCAGCCCCAGCATTTT

V gene: TRBV6-1
clone size: NA
CDR3 length: 16
D gene: TRBD2
J gene: TRBJ2-2
CDR3 protein: CASSEALASGGGELFF
CDR3 DNA: TGTGCCAGCAGTGAAGCGCTCGCTAGCGGGGGCGGGGAGCTGTTTTTT

V gene: TRBV7-2
clone size: NA
CDR3 length: 15
D gene: NA
J gene: TRBJ1-1
CDR3 protein: CASSRGQPMNTEAFF
CDR3 DNA: TGTGCCAGCAGCAGAGGACAGCCGATGAACACTGAAGCTTTCTTT

V gene: TRBV7-2
clone size: NA
CDR3 length: 15
D gene: NA
J gene: TRBJ2-7
CDR3 protein: CASSLGPLRGNEQYF
CDR3 DNA: TGTGCCAGCAGCTTGGGGCCCTTGCGGGGTAACGAGCAGTACTTC

V gene: TRBV29-1
clone size: NA
CDR3 length: 13
D gene: TRBD1
J gene: TRBJ1-6
CDR3 protein: CSVRQGDNSPLHF
CDR3 DNA: TGCAGCGTTAGACAGGGGGATAATTCACCCCTCCACTTT

V gene: TRBV30
clone size: NA
CDR3 length: 15
D gene: NA
J gene: TRBJ1-5
CDR3 protein: CAWRKTGYSNQPQHF
CDR3 DNA: TGTGCCTGGAGGAAGACAGGTTATAGCAATCAGCCCCAGCATTTT

V gene: TRBV7-9
clone size: NA
CDR3 length: 14
D gene: NA
J gene: TRBJ2-5
CDR3 protein: CASSLVGGWETQYF
CDR3 DNA: TGTGCCAGCAGCTTAGTGGGAGGCTGGGAGACCCAGTACTTC

V gene: TRBV19
clone size: NA
CDR3 length: 15
D gene: TRBD1
J gene: TRBJ2-7
CDR3 protein: CASRRGTGGEVEQYF
CDR3 DNA: TGTGCCAGTAGGAGAGGGACAGGGGGCGAGGTCGAGCAGTACTTC

V gene: TRBV7-2
clone size: once
CDR3 length: 15
D gene: NA
J gene: TRBJ2-3
CDR3 protein: CASSLGLSGGDTQYF
CDR3 DNA: TGTGCCAGCAGCTTAGGGTTGTCGGGTGGTGATACGCAGTATTTT

V gene: TRBV11-2
clone size: NA
CDR3 length: 13
D gene: NA
J gene: TRBJ1-5
CDR3 protein: CASSLRSDQPQHF
CDR3 DNA: TGTGCCAGCAGCTTGAGGTCCGATCAGCCCCAGCATTTT

V gene: TRBV11-3
clone size: NA
CDR3 length: 16
D gene: NA
J gene: TRBJ2-3
CDR3 protein: CASSLLLGESTDTQYF
CDR3 DNA: TGTGCCAGCAGCTTACTATTGGGAGAGAGCACAGATACGCAGTATTTT

V gene: TRBV19
clone size: once
CDR3 length: 16
D gene: TRBD2
J gene: TRBJ2-3
CDR3 protein: CASSIWTSGGTDTQYF
CDR3 DNA: TGTGCCAGTAGTATCTGGACTAGCGGGGGCACAGATACGCAGTATTTT

V gene: TRBV7-9
clone size: NA
CDR3 length: 12
D gene: TRBD1
J gene: TRBJ1-1
CDR3 protein: CASNRGQGDAFF
CDR3 DNA: TGTGCCAGTAACCGTGGACAGGGCGATGCTTTCTTT

V gene: TRBV5-1
clone size: NA
CDR3 length: 14
D gene: NA
J gene: TRBJ2-5
CDR3 protein: CASSGGRGKETQYF
CDR3 DNA: TGCGCCAGCAGCGGGGGAAGGGGGAAAGAGACCCAGTACTTC

V gene: TRBV7-8
clone size: NA
CDR3 length: 18
D gene: TRBD2
J gene: TRBJ2-2
CDR3 protein: CASSLWGGRGGGTGELFF
CDR3 DNA: TGTGCCAGCAGCTTATGGGGCGGGAGAGGAGGCGGGACCGGGGAGCTGTTTTTT

V gene: TRBV7-9
clone size: NA
CDR3 length: 13
D gene: NA
J gene: TRBJ1-1
CDR3 protein: CASSLGQGSRAFF
CDR3 DNA: TGTGCCAGCAGCTTAGGTCAGGGGAGTAGGGCTTTCTTT

V gene: TRBV19
clone size: few
CDR3 length: 14
D gene: TRBD1
J gene: TRBJ2-1
CDR3 protein: CAITGTGAYNEQFF
CDR3 DNA: TGTGCCATTACCGGGACAGGGGCCTACAATGAGCAGTTCTTC

V gene: TRBV6-5
clone size: NA
CDR3 length: 13
D gene: NA
J gene: TRBJ1-5
CDR3 protein: CASRQGINQPQHF
CDR3 DNA: TGTGCCAGCAGGCAGGGGATCAATCAGCCCCAGCATTTT

V gene: TRBV2
clone size: NA
CDR3 length: 13
D gene: NA
J gene: TRBJ1-5
CDR3 protein: CASTREADQPQHF
CDR3 DNA: TGTGCCAGCACCAGGGAAGCAGATCAGCCCCAGCATTTT

V gene: TRBV11-2
clone size: NA
CDR3 length: 15
D gene: NA
J gene: TRBJ2-7
CDR3 protein: CASSLSGQGTYEQYF
CDR3 DNA: TGTGCCAGCAGCTTATCGGGTCAGGGGACCTACGAGCAGTACTTC

V gene: TRBV19
clone size: NA
CDR3 length: 17
D gene: NA
J gene: TRBJ2-7
CDR3 protein: CASSRGGGSVKDYEQYF
CDR3 DNA: TGTGCCAGTAGCCGTGGGGGCGGGTCTGTGAAAGACTACGAGCAGTACTTC

V gene: TRBV28
clone size: NA
CDR3 length: 12
D gene: NA
J gene: TRBJ1-2
CDR3 protein: CASSLRIYGYTF
CDR3 DNA: TGTGCCAGCAGTTTGAGAATCTATGGCTACACCTTC

V gene: TRBV7-8
clone size: NA
CDR3 length: 15
D gene: NA
J gene: TRBJ1-1
CDR3 protein: CASSLHRDLNTEAFF
CDR3 DNA: TGTGCCAGCAGCTTGCACAGGGACCTGAACACTGAAGCTTTCTTT

V gene: TRBV7-9
clone size: NA
CDR3 length: 15
D gene: NA
J gene: TRBJ2-1
CDR3 protein: CASSSPTETNNEQFF
CDR3 DNA: TGTGCCAGCAGCTCCCCGACAGAAACCAACAATGAGCAGTTCTTC

V gene: TRBV5-1
clone size: few
CDR3 length: 15
D gene: TRBD2
J gene: TRBJ2-1
CDR3 protein: CASSGTSGNAGEQFF
CDR3 DNA: TGCGCCAGCAGCGGGACTAGCGGGAATGCCGGTGAGCAGTTCTTC

V gene: TRBV5-1
clone size: NA
CDR3 length: 14
D gene: NA
J gene: TRBJ2-7
CDR3 protein: CASSLVGDRSEQYF
CDR3 DNA: TGCGCCAGCAGCTTGGTGGGCGACCGAAGCGAGCAGTACTTC

V gene: TRBV7-9
clone size: NA
CDR3 length: 16
D gene: TRBD1
J gene: TRBJ2-3
CDR3 protein: CASSQIQGARRDTQYF
CDR3 DNA: TGTGCCAGCAGCCAAATTCAGGGGGCGCGAAGAGATACGCAGTATTTT

V gene: TRBV5-1
clone size: NA
CDR3 length: 15
D gene: TRBD1
J gene: TRBJ2-7
CDR3 protein: CASSSTGGKEYEQYF
CDR3 DNA: TGCGCCAGCAGTTCGACAGGGGGGAAAGAATACGAGCAGTACTTC

V gene: TRBV7-9
clone size: NA
CDR3 length: 15
D gene: NA
J gene: TRBJ2-3
CDR3 protein: CASTHSGQGGDTQYF
CDR3 DNA: TGTGCCAGCACCCACTCGGGGCAGGGAGGAGATACGCAGTATTTT

V gene: TRBV19
clone size: once
CDR3 length: 15
D gene: NA
J gene: TRBJ1-1
CDR3 protein: CASSSREPRYTEAFF
CDR3 DNA: TGTGCCAGTAGTTCAAGGGAGCCCCGTTACACTGAAGCTTTCTTT

V gene: TRBV15
clone size: NA
CDR3 length: 16
D gene: NA
J gene: TRBJ1-1
CDR3 protein: CATSKGGIGMNTEAFF
CDR3 DNA: TGTGCCACCAGCAAGGGGGGGATTGGGATGAACACTGAAGCTTTCTTT